This T cell receptor beta chain is from a study of shared clonotypes between healthy human individuals. The protocol was immunoSEQ multiplex PCR, while the TCRdb copy is restricted to in-frame clones and leaves out a portion. The sample yields 2 million to 2.5 million clones, under 97% seen once. Germline V gene data show CDR1 as KGHSH and CDR2 as LQKENI. This CDR3 comprises 15 residues. With 3 bases clipped from V and 2 bases from J, the junction kept 4 bases outside the gene matches. Concerning this clone: The sample contains more than one DNA sequence encoding this CDR3.

Everyone who donated was a Caucasian adult who lived in Nashville, Tennessee. This TCR derives from a man younger than 35 in good health. Sample: naive CD4+ T cells sorted from blood. The sample's subset: CD45RA+ positively selected. V is TRBV18 and J is TRBJ1-5, with 7 bases lining up with TRBD1. As DNA, the CDR3 is TGTGCCAGCTCACCCCAGGGGGGGGGCAATCAGCCCCAGCATTTT. Residues: CASSPQGGGNQPQHF.